This T cell receptor (beta chain) was documented in a study of OX40 agonist ivuxolimab in advanced cancers. Study summary: Three individuals attained partial responses, comprising one hepatocellular carcinoma case and two cutaneous melanoma cases.

Regarding this clone: Antigen specificity is unknown.

Profiled with immunoSEQ multiplex PCR; TCRdb holds only in-frame clones, not every one. The data show about 92,000 clones, 91% seen once. Whole-study results and caveats: Low normalized T-cell clonal expansion was also seen in some nonresponders.

The CDR3 has 14 amino acids. Germline V lookup: CDR1 KGHSH, CDR2 LQKENI. V was clipped by 6 bases and J by 4 bases; unmatched bases: 3. The origin of this receptor is an adult with an advanced solid tumor such as melanoma, head and neck, liver or kidney cancer. Sample: CD4+ or CD8+ T cells sorted from blood, taken in a trial of the OX40 agonist ivuxolimab. This chain connects TRBV18 to TRBJ2-1; TRBD2 agrees at 10 bases. The CDR3 DNA reads as TGTGCCAGCTCCCTAGCGGGGGATTACAATGAGCAGTTCTTC. It specifies CASSLAGDYNEQFF. The full variable domain, completed using reference TRBV18 and TRBJ2-1, is NAGVMQNPRHLVRRRGQEARLRCSPMKGHSHVYWYRQLPEEGLKFMVYLQKENIIDESGMPKERFSAEFPKEGPSILRIQQVVRGDSAAYFCASSLAGDYNEQFFGPGTRLTVL.